The 32 T cell receptor beta chains in this list originate from one sample, sequenced in a study of T-cell reconstitution after alpha-beta-depleted transplantation in children. For TCRbeta, the library was prepared with unique molecular identifiers. In TCRdb, the PCR reads were re-called with MiXCR into one record per CDR3 protein. The table has over 450,000 distinct CDR3 sequences, roughly 10% seen once. Material: PBMCs, obtained before TCRalphabeta/CD19-depleted stem cell transplant. The receptors here all came from a child aged 2-9 years with inherited bone marrow failure, due to receive a stem cell transplant.

At least ten counts were recorded for this clonotype. V is TRBV5-1 and J is TRBJ2-1, with 12 bases that match TRBD2. V lost 1 base to trimming and J lost 10 bases; unmatched junction nucleotides: 12. The germline gives CDR1 SGHRS, CDR2 YFSETQ. This CDR3 has 17 residues. The CDR3 coding sequence is TGCGCCAGCAGCTTGACGCTGCTAGCGGGGGGGCTGATGGAGCAGTTCTTC. Protein product: CASSLTLLAGGLMEQFF.

This clonotype came up many times. The chain is built from TRBV12-3 or TRBV12-4 and TRBJ2-2, with TRBD2 identical over 8 bases. Germline trimming cut 6 bases from V and 1 base from J; bases unmatched to any gene: 1. The CDR3 is 14 residues long. In DNA, the CDR3 is TGTGCCAGCAGAACTAGCGGGAACACCGGGGAGCTGTTTTTT. Translating gives CASRTSGNTGELFF.

This clonotype was seen ten or more times. This chain joins TRBV27 and TRBJ2-2, with D perhaps TRBD2 (6 bases). Per the germline V gene, CDR1 is MNHEY and CDR2 is SMNVEV (reference sequence). This CDR3 has 14 amino acids. The germline V and J ends were trimmed by 4 bases and 4 bases, with 10 bases remaining between them. The chain's CDR3 is CASSYGGLTGELFF. The CDR3 DNA is TGTGCCAGCAGTTACGGGGGACTCACCGGGGAGCTGTTTTTT.

Ten or more counts support this clonotype. The chain combines TRBV7-9 with TRBJ2-1; 12 nucleotides match TRBD2. After removal of 5 bases from V and 9 bases from J, the junction contained 5 bases not matched to a gene. Germline assignment: CDR1 SEHNR and CDR2 FQNEAQ (reference sequence). CDR3 length: 14 residues. Here the CDR3 reads CASSILAGGLEQFF. DNA of the CDR3: TGTGCCAGCAGCATCCTAGCGGGAGGGCTTGAGCAGTTCTTC.

In the case of this clonotype: A much larger clone differs from this one at a single base, so this may be a read error. Here the CDR3 omits its conserved ending phenylalanine or tryptophan, so a read error is the likely source. The gene calls are TRBV7-2 and TRBJ1-1, with 10 positions matching TRBD1. V gave up 5 bases and J gave up 4 bases; unmatched junction bases: 4. The CDR3 totals 14 residues. The germline gives CDR1 SGHTA, CDR2 FQGNSA. In DNA form, the CDR3 reads TGTGCCAGCAGCACCAGGACAGGGGGCACTGAAGCTTTCTGT. This gives the protein CASSTRTGGTEAFC.

In this sample, this clonotype turned up many times. The rearrangement links TRBV5-1 to TRBJ2-3, with D possibly being TRBD2 (5 bases). The CDR3 contains 15 residues. The germline CDR1 and CDR2 sequences are SGHRS and YFSETQ. V was pared by 0 bases and J by 4 bases, with 12 bases between. As DNA, the CDR3 is TGCGCCAGCAGCTTGGTATCTAGCACTTCAGATACGCAGTATTTT. Amino acids: CASSLVSSTSDTQYF.

The table lists this clonotype with many counts. This sequence joins TRBV11-2 and TRBJ2-1; TRBD2 agrees at 11 bases. Germline values: CDR1 SGHAT, CDR2 FQNNGV. J lost 15 bases, V lost 2 bases, and 9 bases had no gene match. The CDR3 is 14 residues long. CDR3 region: CASSLNSGRAVGFF. The CDR3, as DNA: TGTGCCAGCAGCTTAAATAGCGGGAGGGCTGTAGGGTTCTTC.

In this sample, this clonotype turned up many times. This chain joins TRBV29-1 and TRBJ2-7; 7 nucleotides agree with TRBD1. CDR3 length: 14 residues. The J segment lost 3 bases and the V segment lost 6 bases, leaving 11 bases of the junction unmatched. Germline CDR1 is SQVTM and CDR2 is ANQGSEA. The DNA for the CDR3 is TGCAGCGTCTCAGTCTCGTCAGGGGGCTACGAGCAGTACTTC. This sequence encodes CSVSVSSGGYEQYF.

Ten or more counts support this clonotype. The rearrangement joins TRBV25-1 to TRBJ1-5; D is perhaps TRBD1 (6 bases). The V end was cut by 7 bases, the J end by 6 bases, with 10 bases between. There are 12 residues in the CDR3. Germline V CDR1 and CDR2: MGHDK, SYGVNS. The CDR3 bases are TGTGCCAGCACAGGGGATAGTCAGCCCCAGCATTTT. Protein product: CASTGDSQPQHF.

The chain recombines TRBV12-3 or TRBV12-4 with TRBJ2-1; 9 bases agree with TRBD2. With 3 bases clipped from V and 1 base from J, the junction kept 13 bases outside the gene matches. CDR3 length: 19 amino acids. CDR3 amino acids: CASSFPTSGGLISYNEQFF. CDR3 in DNA: TGTGCCAGCAGTTTCCCGACTAGCGGAGGGTTAATTTCCTACAATGAGCAGTTCTTC.

This clonotype has just a few counts. V usage is TRBV2 and J usage is TRBJ2-1; the match to TRBD1 covers 7 bases. The CDR3 spans 15 residues. J lost 3 bases, V lost 8 bases, and 10 bases had no gene match. Germline-derived CDR1 and CDR2 are SNHLY and FYNNEI. This CDR3 reads CASSDRDSLYNEQFF. CDR3 DNA: TGTGCCAGCTCAGACCGGGACAGTCTCTACAATGAGCAGTTCTTC.

This clonotype was detected ten times or more. CDR3 coding DNA: TGTGCCAGCAGCCTACGACTAGCGGGGAGCTCTACGCAGTATTTT. This sequence encodes CASSLRLAGSSTQYF. The chain joins TRBV3-1 to TRBJ2-3; TRBD2 matches 11 bases. The CDR3 runs 15 residues. Germline V CDR1 and CDR2: LGHDT, YNNKEL (reference sequence). Losses at the gene ends were 4 bases for V and 8 bases for J; bases not matched to a gene: 8.

This clonotype was observed many times. The genes are TRBV6-1 and TRBJ1-5; 7 bases agree with TRBD1. The CDR3 contains 14 residues. Germline V gene sequence: CDR1 MNHNS, CDR2 SASEGT. V was clipped by 6 bases and J by 4 bases; unmatched bases: 6. As DNA, the CDR3 is TGTGCCAGCAGCCCCGGGACAGAGAATCAGCCCCAGCATTTT. Translated: CASSPGTENQPQHF.

At least ten counts were recorded for this clonotype. The DNA of the CDR3 is TGTGCCAGCAGTTTATCGGGAGGGCATTTTTTGGATTCACCCCTCCACTTT. Translation gives CASSLSGGHFLDSPLHF. This chain links TRBV27 with TRBJ1-6, with D uncertain. Trimming stripped 0 bases from V and 8 bases from J, with 17 bases between. Germline V lookup: CDR1 MNHEY, CDR2 SMNVEV (reference sequence). This CDR3 region has 17 residues.

In this sample, this clonotype turned up many times. V and J are TRBV13 and TRBJ2-7; D perhaps matches TRBD1 (5 bases). Germline V gives CDR1 PRHDT, CDR2 FYEKMQ (reference sequence). The CDR3 loop spans 15 amino acids. Trimming removed 5 bases at V and 5 bases at J, with 19 bases between. The CDR3 reads CASSEISGNFNEQYF. The CDR3, as DNA: TGTGCCAGCAGCGAGATCTCAGGGAACTTCAACGAGCAGTACTTC.

This clonotype was detected ten times or more. The chain is built from TRBV10-3 and TRBJ1-4; D perhaps matches TRBD1 (5 bases). Germline values: CDR1 ENHRY, CDR2 SYGVKD. Trimming took off 2 bases at V and 7 bases at J, with 8 bases between the two ends. This CDR3 spans 13 amino acids. The CDR3 DNA sequence: TGTGCCATCAGTGAGGGGGGGGGTGAAAAACTGTTTTTT. Protein: CAISEGGGEKLFF.

This clonotype was observed many times. The gene calls are TRBV12-3 or TRBV12-4 and TRBJ1-2; no definite D call. Trimming left V 10 bases short and J 6 bases short, with 12 bases between. The length of the CDR3 is 11 residues. The CDR3 loop is CATSWAHGYTF. The DNA for the CDR3 is TGTGCCACCAGCTGGGCTCATGGCTACACCTTC.

The sample holds many counts of this clonotype. The rearrangement uses TRBV5-1 and TRBJ2-1; 8 bases are a match to TRBD2. V lost 7 bases and J lost 2; bases outside the gene matches: 17. Germline CDR1 and CDR2: SGHRS and YFSETQ. The CDR3 totals 18 residues. The CDR3 sequence: CASHVGLASSLPYNEQFF. Written as DNA, the CDR3 is TGCGCCAGCCACGTAGGACTAGCCTCGTCCCTCCCCTACAATGAGCAGTTCTTC.

This clonotype was seen a few times. The chain combines TRBV12-3 or TRBV12-4 with TRBJ2-5; D gene ambiguous. The CDR3 covers 15 residues. The ends were cut back, 1 base at V and 1 base at J, with 10 bases in the middle. The CDR3 loop reads CASSLGPHIQETQYF. The CDR3 DNA is TGTGCCAGCAGTTTAGGCCCGCATATCCAAGAGACCCAGTACTTC.

This clonotype was seen only a few times. V usage is TRBV7-2 and J usage is TRBJ2-7, with 11 bases matching TRBD2. The CDR3 runs to 15 residues. In germline, CDR1 is SGHTA, CDR2 FQGNSA. V lost 6 bases, J lost 6 bases, and 10 bases stayed unmatched. The CDR3 here is CASRKLAGDFGEQYF. CDR3 DNA: TGTGCCAGCAGGAAACTAGCGGGAGACTTCGGCGAGCAGTACTTC.

This clonotype was detected ten times or more. The chain joins TRBV12-3 or TRBV12-4 to TRBJ1-5; D is perhaps TRBD1 (6 bases). Between the trimmed V and J ends, which lost 6 bases and 6 bases, there was a span of 15 bases. The CDR3 sequence is 14 residues long. This chain's CDR3 is CASSLSGAAQPQHF. The CDR3 region has the DNA TGTGCCAGCAGCCTATCGGGGGCGGCTCAGCCCCAGCATTTT.

This clonotype came up many times. J is TRBJ1-5 and V is TRBV20-1, with D unresolved. Germline V CDR1 and CDR2: DFQATT, SNEGSKA (reference sequence). Trimming cost V 3 bases and J 5 bases, with 14 bases left between them. The CDR3 is 14 amino acids. The chain's CDR3 is CSASHMDGDQPQHF. In DNA form, the CDR3 reads TGCAGTGCTAGTCACATGGACGGGGATCAGCCCCAGCATTTT.

This clonotype was counted at least ten times. The CDR3: CATSRDLVQSSAPLHF. Written as DNA, the CDR3 is TGTGCCACCAGCAGAGACCTCGTGCAGTCTTCTGCACCCCTCCACTTT. V gene TRBV15 combines with J gene TRBJ1-6; D remains ambiguous. The germline V gene has CDR1 LNHNV and CDR2 YYDKDF (reference sequence). V gave up 0 bases and J gave up 11 bases, with 17 bases separating them. The CDR3 extends over 16 amino acids.

There are many counts of this clonotype. The chain couples TRBV10-3 to TRBJ2-1, with D uncertain. The V gene lost 2 bases and the J gene lost 3 bases, with 5 bases spanning the gap. The CDR3 extends over 13 amino acids. Germline loops: CDR1 ENHRY, CDR2 SYGVKD. CDR3 DNA: TGTGCCATCAGTGAGGGGGACTACAATGAGCAGTTCTTC. This gives the protein CAISEGDYNEQFF.

This clonotype appeared many times. This chain links TRBV6-5 with TRBJ2-5; 7 bases are a match to TRBD1. CDR1 is MNHEY, CDR2 SVGAGI, per germline. J was trimmed by 5 bases and V by 0 bases; bases with no gene match: 9. The CDR3 extends over 16 amino acids. The CDR3 loop reads CASSYSKRQGGETQYF. The CDR3 nucleotides are TGTGCCAGCAGTTACTCGAAAAGACAGGGTGGGGAGACCCAGTACTTC.

This clonotype showed up just a few times. This chain joins TRBV12-3 or TRBV12-4 and TRBJ2-1; 10 bases map to TRBD2. The CDR3 is 15 amino acids. V trimming: 3 bases; J trimming: 7 bases; junction bases outside the gene matches: 6. This CDR3 reads CASSLLAGDQNEQFF. For the CDR3, the DNA is TGTGCCAGCAGTTTGCTAGCGGGAGACCAGAATGAGCAGTTCTTC.

This clonotype has ten or more counts. The chain recombines TRBV4-3 with TRBJ2-2; D may be TRBD1 (6 bases). V was cut by 0 bases and J by 1 base, with 12 bases left in between. Germline CDR1 reads LGHNA; CDR2 reads YSLEER. The CDR3 spans 17 residues. The CDR3 DNA reads as TGCGCCAGCAGCCAAGATGGTCCACAGGGGAACACCGGGGAGCTGTTTTTT. Protein sequence: CASSQDGPQGNTGELFF.

This clonotype was recorded a few times. The rearrangement links TRBV10-1 to TRBJ2-1; D uncertain. The CDR3 sequence is 13 residues long. Trimming shortened V by 3 bases and J by 4 bases, and 7 bases separated the two germline ends. From germline, CDR1 is WNHNN and CDR2 SYGVQD (reference sequence). CDR3 region: CASSERPYNEQFF. The CDR3 DNA sequence: TGCGCCAGCAGTGAACGACCGTACAATGAGCAGTTCTTC.

Comment on this clonotype: A much larger clonotype is one base distant, so this may be a read error. The chain has TRBV21-1 and TRBJ2-5; the D call in the table, TRBD2, was not verified against the DNA. TRBV21-1 is tagged as a pseudogene. The CDR3 consists of 14 residues. The CDR3: CASGKAGPEETQYF. CDR3 bases: TGTGCCAGCGGCAAAGCTGGGCCAGAAGAGACCCAGTACTTC.

In its sample, this clonotype was seen many times. The chain is built from TRBV27 and TRBJ2-7, with 12 bases that match TRBD1. Trimming removed 4 bases from V and 6 bases from J; junction bases left unmatched: 10. Per germline, CDR1 MNHEY and CDR2 SMNVEV (reference sequence). CDR3 length: 16 residues. CDR3 region: CASSYSRGTGGFEQYF. CDR3 bases: TGTGCCAGCAGTTACAGCAGAGGGACAGGGGGCTTCGAGCAGTACTTC.

This clonotype was counted a few times. The chain recombines TRBV15 with TRBJ1-4; D gene ambiguous. Looked up from germline, CDR1 is LNHNV and CDR2 is YYDKDF (reference sequence). There are 15 residues in the CDR3. Trimming removed 6 bases from V and 0 bases from J, with 11 bases in between. CDR3 coding DNA: TGTGCCACCAGTCCCTCCGTTGCAACTAATGAAAAACTGTTTTTT. It codes for CATSPSVATNEKLFF.

This clonotype was observed at least ten times. The genes are TRBV30 and TRBJ1-5; 7 bases fit TRBD1. CDR1 and CDR2 (germline): GTSNPN, SVGIG (reference sequence). V was clipped by 1 base and J by 4 bases; unmatched bases: 7. This CDR3 has 15 amino acids. The CDR3 sequence: CAWSAQGGPNQPQHF. The CDR3 coding sequence is TGTGCCTGGAGTGCCCAAGGGGGCCCAAATCAGCCCCAGCATTTT.